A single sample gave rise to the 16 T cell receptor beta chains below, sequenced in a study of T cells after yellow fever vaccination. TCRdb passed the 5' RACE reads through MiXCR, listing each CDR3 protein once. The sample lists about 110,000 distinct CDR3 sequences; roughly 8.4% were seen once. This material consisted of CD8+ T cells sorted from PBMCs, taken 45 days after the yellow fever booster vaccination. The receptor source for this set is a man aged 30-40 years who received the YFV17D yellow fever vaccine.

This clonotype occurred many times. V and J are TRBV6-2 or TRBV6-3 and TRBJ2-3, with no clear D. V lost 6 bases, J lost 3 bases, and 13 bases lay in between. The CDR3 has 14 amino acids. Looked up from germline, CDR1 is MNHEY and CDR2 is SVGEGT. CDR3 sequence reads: CASSPQQATDTQYF. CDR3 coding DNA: TGTGCCAGCAGCCCCCAGCAGGCAACAGATACGCAGTATTTT.

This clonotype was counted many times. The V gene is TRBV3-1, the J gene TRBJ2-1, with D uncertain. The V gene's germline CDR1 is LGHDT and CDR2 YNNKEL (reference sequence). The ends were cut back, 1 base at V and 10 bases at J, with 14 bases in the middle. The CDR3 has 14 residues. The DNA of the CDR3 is TGTGCCAGCAGCCAAGTGCAAGACGGCTTGGAGCAGTTCTTC. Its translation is CASSQVQDGLEQFF.

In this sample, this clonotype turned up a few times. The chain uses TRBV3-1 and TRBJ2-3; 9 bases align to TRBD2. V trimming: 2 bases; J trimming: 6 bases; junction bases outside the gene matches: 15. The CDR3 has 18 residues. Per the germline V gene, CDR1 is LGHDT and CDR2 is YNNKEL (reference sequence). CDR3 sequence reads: CASSQIPSGSGRSDTQYF. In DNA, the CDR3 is TGTGCCAGCAGCCAAATCCCCTCGGGGAGCGGGAGGTCTGATACGCAGTATTTT.

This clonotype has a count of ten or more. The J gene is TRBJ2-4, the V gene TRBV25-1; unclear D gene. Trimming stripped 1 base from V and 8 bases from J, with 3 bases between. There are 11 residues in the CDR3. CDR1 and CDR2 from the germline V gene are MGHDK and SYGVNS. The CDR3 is CASSEFYIQYF. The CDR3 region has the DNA TGTGCCAGCAGTGAATTTTACATTCAGTACTTC.

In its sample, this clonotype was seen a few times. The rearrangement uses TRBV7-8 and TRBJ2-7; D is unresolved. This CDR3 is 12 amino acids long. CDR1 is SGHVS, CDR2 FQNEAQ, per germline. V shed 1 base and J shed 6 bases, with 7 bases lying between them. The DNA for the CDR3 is TGTGCCAGCAGCTTAGGGATCCTCGAGCAGTACTTC. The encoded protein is CASSLGILEQYF.

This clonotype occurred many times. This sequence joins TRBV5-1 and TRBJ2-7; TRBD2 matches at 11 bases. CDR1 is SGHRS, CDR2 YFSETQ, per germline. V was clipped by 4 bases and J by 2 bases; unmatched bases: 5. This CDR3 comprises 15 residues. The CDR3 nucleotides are TGCGCCAGCAGCCCGGGGACTAGCGGACCCTACGAGCAGTACTTC. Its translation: CASSPGTSGPYEQYF.

CDR3 in DNA: TGTGCCAGCAGCTCGTTCGGGGAGGCTTGGGAGACCCAGTACTTC. Residues: CASSSFGEAWETQYF. This chain uses TRBV7-9 with TRBJ2-5; D might be TRBD2 (6 bases). Looked up from germline, CDR1 is SEHNR and CDR2 is FQNEAQ (reference sequence). Between the trimmed V and J ends, which lost 4 bases and 5 bases, there was a span of 17 bases. This CDR3 has 15 residues.

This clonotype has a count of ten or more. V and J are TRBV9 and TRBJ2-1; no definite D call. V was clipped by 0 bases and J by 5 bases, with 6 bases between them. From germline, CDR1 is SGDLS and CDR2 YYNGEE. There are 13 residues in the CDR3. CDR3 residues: CASSVVLNNEQFF. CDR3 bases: TGTGCCAGCAGCGTAGTTCTAAACAATGAGCAGTTCTTC.

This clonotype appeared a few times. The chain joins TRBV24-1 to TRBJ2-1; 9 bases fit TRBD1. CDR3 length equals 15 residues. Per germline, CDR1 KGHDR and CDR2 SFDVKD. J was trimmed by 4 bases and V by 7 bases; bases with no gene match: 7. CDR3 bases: TGTGCCACCAGCCCCGGGACAGGGCCATACAATGAGCAGTTCTTC. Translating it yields CATSPGTGPYNEQFF.

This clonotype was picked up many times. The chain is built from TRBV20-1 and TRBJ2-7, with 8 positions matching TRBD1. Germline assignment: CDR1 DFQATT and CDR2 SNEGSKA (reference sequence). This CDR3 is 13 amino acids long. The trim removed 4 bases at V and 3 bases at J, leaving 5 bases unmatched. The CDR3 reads CSATGTGFYEQYF. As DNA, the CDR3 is TGCAGTGCTACCGGGACAGGCTTCTACGAGCAGTACTTC.

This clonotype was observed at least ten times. CDR3 residues: CATSDSRTEQFF. The CDR3 DNA follows: TGTGCCACCAGTGATTCACGGACGGAGCAGTTCTTC. J is TRBJ2-1 and V is TRBV24-1; D call uncertain. There are 12 residues in the CDR3. V lost 2 bases, J lost 10 bases, and 8 bases lay in between. The germline CDR1 and CDR2 sequences are KGHDR and SFDVKD.

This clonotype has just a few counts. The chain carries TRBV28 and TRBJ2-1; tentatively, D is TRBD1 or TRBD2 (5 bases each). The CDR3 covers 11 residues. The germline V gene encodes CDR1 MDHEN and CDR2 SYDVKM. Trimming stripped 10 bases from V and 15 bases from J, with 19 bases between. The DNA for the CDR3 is TGTGCCACACAGTCGGTGGGGGACCTGTTCTTC. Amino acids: CATQSVGDLFF.

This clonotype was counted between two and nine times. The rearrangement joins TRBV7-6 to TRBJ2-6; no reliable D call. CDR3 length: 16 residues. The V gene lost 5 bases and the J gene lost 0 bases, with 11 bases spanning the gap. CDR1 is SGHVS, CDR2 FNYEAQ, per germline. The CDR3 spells CASSARLSSGANVLTF. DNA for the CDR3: TGTGCCAGCAGCGCCAGATTGAGCTCTGGGGCCAACGTCCTGACTTTC.

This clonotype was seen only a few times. The CDR3 sequence is CASSSGTSGKETQYF. The CDR3 DNA reads TGTGCCAGCAGTTCGGGGACTAGCGGGAAGGAGACCCAGTACTTC. V usage is TRBV28 and J usage is TRBJ2-5; 13 bases align to TRBD2. The germline gives CDR1 MDHEN, CDR2 SYDVKM. CDR3 length equals 15 residues. The ends lost 4 bases at V and 5 bases at J; junction bases unmatched: 4.

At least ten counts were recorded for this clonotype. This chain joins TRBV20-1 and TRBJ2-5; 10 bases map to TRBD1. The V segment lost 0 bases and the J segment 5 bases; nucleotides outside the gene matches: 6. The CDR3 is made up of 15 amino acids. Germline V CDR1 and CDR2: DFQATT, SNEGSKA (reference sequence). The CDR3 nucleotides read TGCAGTGCTAGAGATGGTGGACAGGGGGATGAGACCCAGTACTTC. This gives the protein CSARDGGQGDETQYF.

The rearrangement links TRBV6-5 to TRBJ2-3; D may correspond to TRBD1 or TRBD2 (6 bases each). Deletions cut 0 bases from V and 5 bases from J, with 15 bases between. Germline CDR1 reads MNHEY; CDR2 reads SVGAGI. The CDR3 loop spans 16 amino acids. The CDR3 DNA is TGTGCCAGCAGTTACTCGAGCGCGGAGGGGGTAGATACGCAGTATTTT. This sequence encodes CASSYSSAEGVDTQYF.